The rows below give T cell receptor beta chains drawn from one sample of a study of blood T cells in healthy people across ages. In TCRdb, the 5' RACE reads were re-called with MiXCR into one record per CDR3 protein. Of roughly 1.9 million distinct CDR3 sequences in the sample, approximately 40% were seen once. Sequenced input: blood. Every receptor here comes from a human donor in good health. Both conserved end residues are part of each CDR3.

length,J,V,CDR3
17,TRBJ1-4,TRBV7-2,CASSLGAGRGTGEKLFF
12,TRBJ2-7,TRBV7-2,CASSPTMVEQYF
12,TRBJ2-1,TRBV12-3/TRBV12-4,CASSPGRYEQFF
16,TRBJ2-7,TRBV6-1,CASSEQVWDRTYEQYF
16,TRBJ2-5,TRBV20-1,CSARDLAWFNQETQYF
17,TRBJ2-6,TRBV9,CASSVGTGVSGANVLTF
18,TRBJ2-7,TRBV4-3,CASSQDGPYGQGFYEQYF
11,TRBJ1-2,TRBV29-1,CSNTGPAGYTF
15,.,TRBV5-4,CASSLYPGDGETQYF
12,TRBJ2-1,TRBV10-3,CAISGVAREQFF
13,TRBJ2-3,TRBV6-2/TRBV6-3,CASSVQYTDTQYF
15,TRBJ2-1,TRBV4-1,CASSHLAGGRDEQFF
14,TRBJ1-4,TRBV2,CASSFEGAEEKLFF
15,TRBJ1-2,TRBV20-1,CSARVGVLGTYGYTF
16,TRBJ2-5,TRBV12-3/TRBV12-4,CASSLQFSQRQETQYF
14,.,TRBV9,CASSGAGQVYEQYF
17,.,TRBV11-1,CASSLEGGGGTHYEQYF
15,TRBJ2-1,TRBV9,CASSVSTGGTGEQFF
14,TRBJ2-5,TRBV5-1,CASSLDGPGETQDF
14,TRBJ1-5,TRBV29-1,CSVALGHTNQPQHF
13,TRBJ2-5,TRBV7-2,CVSSLEREETQYF
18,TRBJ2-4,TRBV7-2,CASSLRVVADLAKNIQYF
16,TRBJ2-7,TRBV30,CAWSVSLLSGNYEQYF
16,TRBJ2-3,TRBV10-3,CAISGLGESSTDTQYF
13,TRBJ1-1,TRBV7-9,CASKASMNTEAFF
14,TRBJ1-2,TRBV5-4,CASSVVGFQGGYTF
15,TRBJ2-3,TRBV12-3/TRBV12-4,CASRLAGGRRDTQYF
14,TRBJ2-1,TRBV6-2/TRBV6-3,CATESGTGWDEQFF
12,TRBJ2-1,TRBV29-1,CSEATQTNEQFF
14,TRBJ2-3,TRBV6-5,CASSHPGGEDTQYF
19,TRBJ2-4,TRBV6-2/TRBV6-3,CASRASPRTGGYGKNIQYF
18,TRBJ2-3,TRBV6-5,CASRITSGGISSTDTQYF
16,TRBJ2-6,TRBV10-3,CAISDQVHSGANVLTF
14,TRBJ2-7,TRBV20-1,CSASPSGGWYEQYF
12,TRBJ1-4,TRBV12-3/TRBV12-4,CASSQEAEKLFF
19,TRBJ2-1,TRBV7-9,CASSKGYHSGGALWDEQFF
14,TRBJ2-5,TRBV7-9,CASSANFAGETQYF
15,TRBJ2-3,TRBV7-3,CASSLQGFGTDTRYF
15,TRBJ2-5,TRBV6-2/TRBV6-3,CASSYFGQNQETQYF
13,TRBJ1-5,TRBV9,CASGGQGGQPQHF
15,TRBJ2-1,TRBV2,CASSDEGFSYNEQFF
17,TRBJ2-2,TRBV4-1,CASSHTQRPRNTGELFF
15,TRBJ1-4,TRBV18,CASSPGTEPNEKLFF
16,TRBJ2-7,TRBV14,CASSLVAGAITYEQYF
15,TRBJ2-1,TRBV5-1,CASSLDQRVNNEQFF
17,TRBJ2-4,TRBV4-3,CASSPASGDLAKNIQYF
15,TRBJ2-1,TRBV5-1,CASSLGDRTYNEQFF
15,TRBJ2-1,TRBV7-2,CASSLETGSYNEQFF
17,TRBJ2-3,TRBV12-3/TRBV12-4,CASSLAVLGQPTDTQYF
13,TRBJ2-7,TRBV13,CASSLRIAYEQYF
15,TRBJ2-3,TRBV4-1,CASSQDRTLRDTQYF
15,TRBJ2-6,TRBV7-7,CASSQLGPGANVLTF